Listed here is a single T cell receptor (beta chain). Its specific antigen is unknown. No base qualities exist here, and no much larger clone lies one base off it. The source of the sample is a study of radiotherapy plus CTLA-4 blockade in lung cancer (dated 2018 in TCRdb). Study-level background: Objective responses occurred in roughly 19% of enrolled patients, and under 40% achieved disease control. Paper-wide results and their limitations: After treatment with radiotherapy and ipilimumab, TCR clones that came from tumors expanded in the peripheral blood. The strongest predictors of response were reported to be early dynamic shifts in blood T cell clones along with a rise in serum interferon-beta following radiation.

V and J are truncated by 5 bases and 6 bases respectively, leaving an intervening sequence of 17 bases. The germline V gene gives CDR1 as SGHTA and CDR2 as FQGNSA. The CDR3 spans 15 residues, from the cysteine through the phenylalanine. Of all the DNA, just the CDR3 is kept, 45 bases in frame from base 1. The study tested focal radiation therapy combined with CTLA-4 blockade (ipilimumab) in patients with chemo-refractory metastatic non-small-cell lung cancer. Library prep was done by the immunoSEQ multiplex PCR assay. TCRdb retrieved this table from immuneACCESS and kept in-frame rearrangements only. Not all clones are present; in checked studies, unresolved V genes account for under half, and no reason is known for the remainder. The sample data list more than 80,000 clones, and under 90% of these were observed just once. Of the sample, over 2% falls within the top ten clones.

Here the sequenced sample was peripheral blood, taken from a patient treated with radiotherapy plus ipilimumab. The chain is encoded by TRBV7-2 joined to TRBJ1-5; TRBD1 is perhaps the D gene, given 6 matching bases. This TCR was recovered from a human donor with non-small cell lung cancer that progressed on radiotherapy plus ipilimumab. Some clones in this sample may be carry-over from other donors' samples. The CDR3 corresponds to CASSIGYGGAQPQHF. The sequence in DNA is TGTGCCAGCAGCATAGGTTATGGGGGCGCTCAGCCCCAGCATTTT.